Listed below are T cell receptor beta chains from one sample, sequenced in a study of liver allograft versus peripheral blood T cells. TCRdb re-analysed the reads in MiXCR, keeping a single row per CDR3 protein. The sample has around 15,000 distinct CDR3 sequences; roughly 21% are singletons. Receptor source: a human patient who had a liver transplant. Some T cells may be provided by the graft donor. Both conserved end residues are part of each CDR3. Each record gives: D gene, J gene, clone size, V gene, CDR3 DNA, CDR3 protein. A D gene is named only where the DNA matches it firmly. Clone size is not always given. Where it is, it says once, few, many or a class for expanded clones.

>-|TRBJ2-2|many|TRBV6-2/TRBV6-3
TGTGCCAGCAGTGGACGGGCCCATACCGGGGAGCTGTTTTTT
CASSGRAHTGELFF
>TRBD1|TRBJ1-1|many|TRBV19
TGTGCCAGTAGTACGACAGGGGCAGGAAAAAACACTGAAGCTTTCTTT
CASSTTGAGKNTEAFF
>-|TRBJ1-2|-|TRBV7-2
TGTGCCAGCGGCTTAAGGTCCGGAGGGAACTATGGCTACACCTTC
CASGLRSGGNYGYTF
>-|TRBJ2-1|medium-sized|TRBV5-6
TGTGCCAGCAGCTTGTATAACAGGGCTTACAATGAGCAGTTCTTC
CASSLYNRAYNEQFF
>-|TRBJ1-1|few|TRBV12-3/TRBV12-4
TGTGCCAGCAGTTTGAAGCAGATGAACACTGAAGCTTTCTTT
CASSLKQMNTEAFF
>-|TRBJ1-1|-|TRBV20-1
TGCAGTGCTATTCAGCCGAACACTGAAGCTTTCTTT
CSAIQPNTEAFF
>-|TRBJ1-4|few|TRBV6-5
TGTGCCACCGGTAGGCGAGGGGAAGATCCTAATGAAAAGCTGTTTTTT
CATGRRGEDPNEKLFF
>TRBD2|TRBJ2-7|few|TRBV6-6
TGTGCCAGCGGCTCCTCCGGGACTAGCGGGAATTACGAGCAGTACTTC
CASGSSGTSGNYEQYF
>TRBD2|TRBJ2-2|-|TRBV7-9
TGTGCCAGCAGCTTAGACGGGAGGGCCACCGGGGAGCTGTTTTTT
CASSLDGRATGELFF
>-|TRBJ1-2|-|TRBV29-1
TGCAGCGTTGAATCGACAGCCTATGGCTACACCTTC
CSVESTAYGYTF
>TRBD1|TRBJ2-4|many|TRBV10-3
TGTGCCATCAGCCAGGGGGCCGGAAACATTCAGTACTTC
CAISQGAGNIQYF
>-|TRBJ1-6|many|TRBV14
TGTGCCAGCAGCCAAGTAGGGGCTTCACCCCTCCACTTT
CASSQVGASPLHF
>-|TRBJ1-1|-|TRBV2
TGTGCCATCAGAGGACACCCGACCGATCCCTCCATGAACACTGAAGCTTTCTTT
CAIRGHPTDPSMNTEAFF
>TRBD1|TRBJ1-1|few|TRBV7-9
TGTGCCAGCAGCACGGGACAGATAGAAGCTTTCTTT
CASSTGQIEAFF
>TRBD2|TRBJ2-3|few|TRBV28
TGTGCCAGCAGTCAGGGACTAGCGGTATCTTTCGTGGCAGATACGCAGTATTTT
CASSQGLAVSFVADTQYF
>TRBD1|TRBJ1-2|-|TRBV7-2
TGTGCCAGCAGCTTAATTGCGGGACAGCTGGACTATGGCTACACCTTC
CASSLIAGQLDYGYTF
>TRBD1|TRBJ2-7|-|TRBV20-1
TGCAGTGCCAAAGAGAGCCAGGGGGCGGGCGAGCAGTACTTC
CSAKESQGAGEQYF
>TRBD1|TRBJ2-7|-|TRBV28
TGTGCCAGCAGTTCTACCGGGACAGGGCGGCCCTACGAGCAGTACTTC
CASSSTGTGRPYEQYF
>-|TRBJ1-2|-|TRBV10-3
TGTGCCATCAGTGAGCTCAGGGGATCGGTGGGTGGCTACACCTTC
CAISELRGSVGGYTF
>-|TRBJ1-4|-|TRBV15
TGTGCCACCAGCCAGGAAGAGGATGGGGTGAATGAAAAACTGTTTTTT
CATSQEEDGVNEKLFF
>-|TRBJ1-2|-|TRBV6-5
TGTGCCAGCAGTCTGGACGCGAGCTATGGCTACACCTTC
CASSLDASYGYTF
>-|TRBJ2-1|medium-sized|TRBV6-2/TRBV6-3
TGTGCCAGCAGTCCTGGTTTAGGGAGCTCCCCCTACAATGAGCAGTTCTTC
CASSPGLGSSPYNEQFF
>TRBD2|TRBJ2-3|-|TRBV6-5
TGTGCCAGCAGTTACTCCTATGACGCGGGAGGGCCCGGGCAGTATTTT
CASSYSYDAGGPGQYF
>-|TRBJ1-6|-|TRBV20-1
TGCAGTGCTAGAGCTGCAGGAACAAATTCACCCCTCCACTTT
CSARAAGTNSPLHF
>TRBD2|TRBJ2-1|many|TRBV29-1
TGCAGCGTTGCGGGGCTAGCGGGACCGTATGAGCAGTTCTTC
CSVAGLAGPYEQFF
>-|TRBJ2-5|few|TRBV7-9
TGTGCCAGCAGCTTAAATCAGGGTGAGACCCAGTACTTC
CASSLNQGETQYF
>-|TRBJ1-2|many|TRBV28
TGTGCCAGCAGTTTCCAGGGAGGGGGGAATGGCTACACCTTC
CASSFQGGGNGYTF
>TRBD1|TRBJ2-1|once|TRBV12-3/TRBV12-4
TGTGCCAGCAGTTGGGACAGGTTGTCCTACAATGAGCAGTTCTTC
CASSWDRLSYNEQFF
>TRBD2|TRBJ2-3|-|TRBV24-1
TGTGCCACCAGTCGACTAGCGGGGGGCACCTCAGATACGCAGTATTTT
CATSRLAGGTSDTQYF
>-|TRBJ2-6|medium-sized|TRBV6-6
TGTGCCAGTAGCTCTGGGGCCAACGTCCTGACTTTC
CASSSGANVLTF
>TRBD2|TRBJ2-1|few|TRBV30
TGTGCCTGGAGTGTACTCGCGGGAGTTTACAATGAGCAGTTCTTC
CAWSVLAGVYNEQFF